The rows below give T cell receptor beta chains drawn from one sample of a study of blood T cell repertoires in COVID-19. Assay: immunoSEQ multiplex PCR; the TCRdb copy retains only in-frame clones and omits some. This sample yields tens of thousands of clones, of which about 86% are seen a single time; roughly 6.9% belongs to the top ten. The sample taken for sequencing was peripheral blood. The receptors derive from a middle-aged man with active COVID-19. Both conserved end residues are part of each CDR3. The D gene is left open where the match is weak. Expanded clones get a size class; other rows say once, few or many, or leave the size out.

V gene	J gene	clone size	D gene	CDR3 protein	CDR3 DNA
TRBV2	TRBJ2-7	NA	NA	CASKRRQVDYEQYF	TGTGCCAGCAAAAGGCGACAGGTGGACTACGAGCAGTACTTC
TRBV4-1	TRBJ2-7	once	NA	CASSLGVGRDF	TGCGCCAGCAGCCTCGGGGTGGGCCGGGACTTC
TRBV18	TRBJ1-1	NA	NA	CASSGVGTPVSVFF	TGTGCCAGCTCCGGGGTAGGGACTCCGGTGAGTGTATTCTTT
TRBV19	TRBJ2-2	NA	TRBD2	CASRSSGRSNTGELFF	TGTGCCAGTAGATCGAGCGGGAGGTCGAACACCGGGGAGCTGTTTTTT
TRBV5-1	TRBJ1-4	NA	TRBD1	CASSGGQRLAEKLFF	TGCGCCAGCAGCGGGGGACAGCGCCTCGCTGAAAAACTGTTTTTT
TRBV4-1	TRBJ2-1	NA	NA	CASSQDARGKGEQFF	TGCGCCAGCAGCCAAGACGCTCGCGGGAAGGGTGAGCAGTTCTTC
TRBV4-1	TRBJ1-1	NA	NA	CASSQVEGGGTEAFF	TGCGCCAGCAGCCAAGTAGAGGGCGGTGGGACTGAAGCTTTCTTT
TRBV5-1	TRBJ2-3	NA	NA	CASRTRSSTDTQYF	TGCGCCAGCAGAACACGATCTAGCACAGATACGCAGTATTTT
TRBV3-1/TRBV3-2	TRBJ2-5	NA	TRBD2	CASSQPSGLAGTETQYF	TGTGCCAGCAGCCAACCCTCAGGACTAGCGGGGACTGAGACCCAGTACTTC
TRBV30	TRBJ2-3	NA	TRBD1	CACAGTGGFADTQYF	TGTGCCTGCGCCGGGACAGGGGGTTTTGCAGATACGCAGTATTTT
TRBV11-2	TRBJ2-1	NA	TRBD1	CASSSSTGFTEQFF	TGTGCCAGCAGCTCGTCGACAGGGTTTACTGAGCAGTTCTTC
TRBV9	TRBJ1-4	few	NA	CASSVGSGNEKLFF	TGTGCCAGCAGCGTAGGGTCGGGTAATGAAAAACTGTTTTTT
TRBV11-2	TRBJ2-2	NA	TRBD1	CASSSPWDRATTGELFF	TGTGCCAGCAGCTCGCCATGGGACAGGGCGACCACCGGGGAGCTGTTTTTT
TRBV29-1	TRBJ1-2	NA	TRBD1	CSAGQANYGYTF	TGCAGCGCAGGACAGGCGAACTATGGCTACACCTTC
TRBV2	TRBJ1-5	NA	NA	CASSEAVGGQPQHF	TGTGCCAGCAGTGAAGCGGTGGGGGGTCAGCCCCAGCATTTT
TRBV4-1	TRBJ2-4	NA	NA	CASSQEAAQGWAKNIQYF	TGCGCCAGCAGCCAAGAGGCGGCACAGGGATGGGCCAAAAACATTCAGTACTTC
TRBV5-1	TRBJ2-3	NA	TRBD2	CASSPRAASGRTDTQYF	TGCGCCAGCAGCCCGAGGGCGGCTAGCGGGAGAACAGATACGCAGTATTTT
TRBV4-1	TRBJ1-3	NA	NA	CASSWATDSGNTIYF	TGCGCCAGCAGCTGGGCGACAGATTCTGGAAACACCATATATTTT
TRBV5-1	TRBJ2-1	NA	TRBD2	CASSLQLAGDEQFF	TGCGCCAGCAGCTTGCAACTAGCGGGGGATGAGCAGTTCTTC
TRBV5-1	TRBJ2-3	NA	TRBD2	CASSTTSGGDTQYF	TGCGCCAGCAGCACGACTAGCGGGGGAGATACGCAGTATTTT
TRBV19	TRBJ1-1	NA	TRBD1	CASRQGRNTEAFF	TGTGCCAGCCGACAGGGACGGAACACTGAAGCTTTCTTT
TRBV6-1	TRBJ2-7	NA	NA	CASSEKGLTYEQYF	TGTGCCAGCAGTGAAAAGGGGCTTACCTACGAGCAGTACTTC